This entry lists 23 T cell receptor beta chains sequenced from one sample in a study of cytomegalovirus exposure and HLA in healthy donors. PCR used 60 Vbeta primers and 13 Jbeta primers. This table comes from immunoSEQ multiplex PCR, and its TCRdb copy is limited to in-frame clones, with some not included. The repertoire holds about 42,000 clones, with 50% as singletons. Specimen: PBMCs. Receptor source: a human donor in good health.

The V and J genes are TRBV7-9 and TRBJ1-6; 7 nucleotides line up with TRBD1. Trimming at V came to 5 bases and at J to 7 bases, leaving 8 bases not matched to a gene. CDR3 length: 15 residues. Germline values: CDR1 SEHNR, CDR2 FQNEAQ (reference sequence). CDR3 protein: CASSPSGTVNSPLHF. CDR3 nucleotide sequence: TGTGCCAGCAGCCCCAGTGGGACAGTGAATTCACCCCTCCACTTT.

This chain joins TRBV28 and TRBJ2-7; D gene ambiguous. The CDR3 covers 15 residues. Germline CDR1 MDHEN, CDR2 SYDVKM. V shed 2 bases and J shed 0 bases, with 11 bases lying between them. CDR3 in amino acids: CASSLIARSSYEQYF. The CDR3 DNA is TGTGCCAGCAGTTTAATTGCCCGGAGCTCCTACGAGCAGTACTTC.

The CDR3 nucleotides read TGTGCCAGCAGCTTAGGACCACTGGAGGGATACGAGCAGTACTTC. Its translation: CASSLGPLEGYEQYF. The rearrangement links TRBV7-9 to TRBJ2-5; TRBD2 might be the D (6 bases). The better agreement between TRBJ2-7 and the DNA end casts doubt on the J call. The germline V gene encodes CDR1 SEHNR and CDR2 FQNEAQ (reference sequence). The CDR3 is 15 residues long.

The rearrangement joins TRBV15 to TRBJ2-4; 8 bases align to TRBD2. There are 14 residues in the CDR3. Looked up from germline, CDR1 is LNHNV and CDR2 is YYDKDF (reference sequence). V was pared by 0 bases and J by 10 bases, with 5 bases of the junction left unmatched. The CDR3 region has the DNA TGTGCCACCAGCAGAGATAACCTAGCGGGTATTCAGTACTTC. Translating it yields CATSRDNLAGIQYF.

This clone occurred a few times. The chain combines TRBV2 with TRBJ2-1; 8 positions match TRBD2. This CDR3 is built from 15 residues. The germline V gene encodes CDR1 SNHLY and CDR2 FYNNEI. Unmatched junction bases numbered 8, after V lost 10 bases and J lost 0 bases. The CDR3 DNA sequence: TGTGCCACTTCAACCGGGACTAGCTCCTACAATGAGCAGTTCTTC. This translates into CATSTGTSSYNEQFF.

This CDR3 reads CASSPALGMPYGYTF. The CDR3 nucleotides read TGTGCCAGCTCACCAGCGTTGGGCATGCCCTATGGCTACACCTTC. The rearrangement joins TRBV18 to TRBJ1-2, with D hard to call. The CDR3 is made up of 15 amino acids. Trimming removed 2 bases from V and 4 bases from J, with 14 bases in between. Germline lookup yields CDR1 KGHSH and CDR2 LQKENI.

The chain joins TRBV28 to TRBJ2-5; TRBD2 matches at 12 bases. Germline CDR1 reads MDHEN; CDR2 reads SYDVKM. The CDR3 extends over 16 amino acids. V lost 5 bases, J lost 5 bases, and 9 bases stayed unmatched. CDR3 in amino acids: CASSRASGGARETQYF. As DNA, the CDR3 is TGTGCCAGCAGTCGGGCTAGCGGGGGGGCCAGGGAGACCCAGTACTTC.

The CDR3 nucleotides are TGTGCCAGCAGCATACAGGGGACTAGCGGGGGTAAAAATGAGCAGTTCTTC. Its translation: CASSIQGTSGGKNEQFF. This chain links TRBV7-2 with TRBJ2-1; TRBD2 aligns across 14 bases. The CDR3 extends over 17 amino acids. In germline, CDR1 is SGHTA, CDR2 FQGNSA. The trim removed 5 bases at V and 7 bases at J, leaving 10 bases unmatched.

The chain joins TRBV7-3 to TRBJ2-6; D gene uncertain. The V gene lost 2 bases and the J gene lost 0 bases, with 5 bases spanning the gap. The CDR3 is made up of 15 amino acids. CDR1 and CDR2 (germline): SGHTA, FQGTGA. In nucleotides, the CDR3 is TGTGCCAGCAGCTTATCCATCTCTGGGGCCAACGTCCTGACTTTC. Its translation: CASSLSISGANVLTF.

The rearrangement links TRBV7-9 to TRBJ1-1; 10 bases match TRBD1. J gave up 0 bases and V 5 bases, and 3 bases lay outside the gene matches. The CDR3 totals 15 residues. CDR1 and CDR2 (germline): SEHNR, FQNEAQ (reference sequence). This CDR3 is CASSPGQGMNTEAFF. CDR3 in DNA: TGTGCCAGCAGCCCGGGACAGGGGATGAACACTGAAGCTTTCTTT. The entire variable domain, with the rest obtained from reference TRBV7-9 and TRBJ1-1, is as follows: DTGVSQNPRHKITKRGQNVTFRCDPISEHNRLYWYRQTLGQGPEFLTYFQNEAQLEKSRLLSDRFSAERPKGSFSTLEIQRTEQGDSAMYLCASSPGQGMNTEAFFGQGTRLTVV.

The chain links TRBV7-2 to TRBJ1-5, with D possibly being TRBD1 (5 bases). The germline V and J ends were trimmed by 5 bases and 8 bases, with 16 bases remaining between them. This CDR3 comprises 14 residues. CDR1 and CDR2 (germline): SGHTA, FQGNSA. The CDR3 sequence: CASSPETTGEPQHF. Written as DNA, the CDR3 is TGTGCCAGCAGCCCGGAAACTACGGGGGAGCCCCAGCATTTT.

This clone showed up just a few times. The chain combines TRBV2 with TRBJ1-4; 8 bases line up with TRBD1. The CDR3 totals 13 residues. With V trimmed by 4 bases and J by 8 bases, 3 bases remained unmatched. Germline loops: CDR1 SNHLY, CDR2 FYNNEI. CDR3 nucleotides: TGTGCCAGCAGTGTGGACAGGGAAGAAAAACTGTTTTTT. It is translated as CASSVDREEKLFF.

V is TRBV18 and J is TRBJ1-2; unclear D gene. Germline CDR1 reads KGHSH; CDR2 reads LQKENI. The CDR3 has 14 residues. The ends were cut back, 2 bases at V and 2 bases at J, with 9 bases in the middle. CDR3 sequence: CASSPSTRNYGYTF. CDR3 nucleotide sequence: TGTGCCAGCTCACCAAGTACCAGAAACTATGGCTACACCTTC.

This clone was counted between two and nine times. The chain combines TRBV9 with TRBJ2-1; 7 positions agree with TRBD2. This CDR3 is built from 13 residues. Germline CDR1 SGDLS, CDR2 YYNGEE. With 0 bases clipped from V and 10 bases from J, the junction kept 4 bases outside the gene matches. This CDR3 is CASSVGLAGEQFF. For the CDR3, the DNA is TGTGCCAGCAGCGTAGGACTAGCAGGGGAGCAGTTCTTC.

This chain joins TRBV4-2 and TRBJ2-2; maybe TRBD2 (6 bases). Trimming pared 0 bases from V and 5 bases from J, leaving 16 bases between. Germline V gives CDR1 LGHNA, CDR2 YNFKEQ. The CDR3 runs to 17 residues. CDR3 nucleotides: TGTGCCAGCAGCCAAGATCCCCCCGGGAGAGGTACCGGGGAGCTGTTTTTT. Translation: CASSQDPPGRGTGELFF.

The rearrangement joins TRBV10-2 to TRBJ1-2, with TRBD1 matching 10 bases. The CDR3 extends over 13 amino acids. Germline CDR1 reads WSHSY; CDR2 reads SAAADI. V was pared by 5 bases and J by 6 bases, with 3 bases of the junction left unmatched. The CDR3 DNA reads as TGCGCCAGCAGTCCGGACAGGGGGAATGGCTACACCTTC. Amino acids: CASSPDRGNGYTF.

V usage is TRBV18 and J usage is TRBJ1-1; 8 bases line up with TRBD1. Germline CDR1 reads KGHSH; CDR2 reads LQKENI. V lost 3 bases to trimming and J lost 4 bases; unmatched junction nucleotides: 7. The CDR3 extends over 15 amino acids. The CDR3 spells CASSPVLQGGTEAFF. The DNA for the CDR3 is TGTGCCAGCTCACCGGTGTTACAGGGGGGCACTGAAGCTTTCTTT.

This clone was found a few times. CDR3 nucleotide sequence: TGTGCCAGCGTCCCGTGGCAGGGCAGGTCACCCCTCCACTTT. It yields the protein CASVPWQGRSPLHF. The chain recombines TRBV2 with TRBJ1-6; D might be TRBD1 (5 bases). The germline CDR1 and CDR2 sequences are SNHLY and FYNNEI. Trimming pared 8 bases from V and 10 bases from J, leaving 18 bases between. The CDR3 is 14 residues long.

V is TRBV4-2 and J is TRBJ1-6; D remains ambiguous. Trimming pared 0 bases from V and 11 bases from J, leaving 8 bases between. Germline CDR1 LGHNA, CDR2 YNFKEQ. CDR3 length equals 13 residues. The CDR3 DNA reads TGTGCCAGCAGCCAAGATATCAGGCCACCCCTCCACTTT. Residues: CASSQDIRPPLHF.

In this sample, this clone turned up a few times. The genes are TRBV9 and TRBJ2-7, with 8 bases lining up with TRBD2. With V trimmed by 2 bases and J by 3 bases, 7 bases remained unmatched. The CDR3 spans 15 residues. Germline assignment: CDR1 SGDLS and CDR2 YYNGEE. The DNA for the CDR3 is TGTGCCAGCAGCGTCGCGGGGGGCGAAGTCTACGAGCAGTACTTC. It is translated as CASSVAGGEVYEQYF.

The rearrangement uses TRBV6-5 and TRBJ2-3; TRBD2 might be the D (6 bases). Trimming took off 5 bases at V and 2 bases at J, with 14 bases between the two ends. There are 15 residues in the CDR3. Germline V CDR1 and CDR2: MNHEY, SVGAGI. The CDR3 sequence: CASSRSGEVTDTQYF. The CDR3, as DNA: TGTGCCAGCAGTCGATCCGGGGAGGTCACAGATACGCAGTATTTT.

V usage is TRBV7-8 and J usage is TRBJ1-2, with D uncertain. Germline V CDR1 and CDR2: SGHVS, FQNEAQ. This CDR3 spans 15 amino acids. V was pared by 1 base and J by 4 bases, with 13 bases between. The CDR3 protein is CASSLESINSYGYTF. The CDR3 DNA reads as TGTGCCAGCAGCTTAGAATCAATCAACTCCTATGGCTACACCTTC.

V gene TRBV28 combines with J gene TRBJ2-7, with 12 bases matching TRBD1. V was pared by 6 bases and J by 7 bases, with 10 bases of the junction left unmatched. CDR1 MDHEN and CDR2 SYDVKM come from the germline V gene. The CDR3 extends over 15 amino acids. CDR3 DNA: TGTGCCAGCAGCGTCCCGGGACAGGGGGCGGGAGAGCAGTACTTC. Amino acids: CASSVPGQGAGEQYF.